A single sample is the source of the 14 T cell receptor beta chains below, sequenced in a study of identical twins. A single record per CDR3 protein comes from TCRdb applying MiXCR to the 5' RACE reads. Of 220,000 or so distinct CDR3 sequences listed, about 7% are singletons. The same data also contributed to another study, on yellow fever vaccine responses in identical twins.

The material sequenced was memory (CD45RO+) T cells sorted from blood. These receptor sequences come from a woman under 30 in good health.

The rearrangement joins TRBV19 to TRBJ1-5; D gene unclear. CDR3 size: 14 residues. The germline V gene encodes CDR1 LNHDA and CDR2 SQIVND (reference sequence). With 4 bases removed from V and 4 bases from J, the gap between germline ends came to 11 bases. The DNA of the CDR3 is TGTGCCAGTAGTAAGGTGGCAGATAATCAGCCCCAGCATTTT. It specifies CASSKVADNQPQHF. Complete variable domain (other parts from reference TRBV19 and TRBJ1-5): DGGITQSPKYLFRKEGQNVTLSCEQNLNHDAMYWYRQDPGQGLRLIYYSQIVNDFQKGDIAEGYSVSREKKESFPLTVTSAQKNPTAFYLCASSKVADNQPQHFGDGTRLSIL.

This chain links TRBV18 with TRBJ1-2; 7 positions match TRBD1. Trimming took 3 bases from V and 10 from J; bases not matched to a gene: 8. This CDR3 comprises 13 residues. Per germline, CDR1 KGHSH and CDR2 LQKENI. The CDR3 coding sequence is TGTGCCAGCTCACCCTCGACAGGGTTTGACTACACCTTC. Translated, it gives CASSPSTGFDYTF.

The chain links TRBV7-2 to TRBJ2-7, with 8 bases aligning to TRBD2. Trimming at V came to 11 bases and at J to 3 bases, leaving 9 bases not matched to a gene. From germline, CDR1 is SGHTA and CDR2 FQGNSA. The CDR3 has 13 residues. The DNA for the CDR3 is TGTGCCGTCCGGCGGGGGGCTGACTACGAGCAGTACTTC. Its translation: CAVRRGADYEQYF.

The V call is TRBV20-1, the J call TRBJ2-7; D is perhaps TRBD2 (6 bases). Germline V CDR1 and CDR2: DFQATT, SNEGSKA (reference sequence). With 2 bases removed from V and 3 bases from J, the gap between germline ends came to 17 bases. CDR3 length equals 15 residues. The CDR3 sequence is CSARTPLALGYEQYF. Here the CDR3 DNA reads TGCAGTGCTAGAACCCCGCTAGCGTTAGGCTACGAGCAGTACTTC.

This chain joins TRBV11-2 and TRBJ2-1; D remains ambiguous. Germline-derived CDR1 and CDR2 are SGHAT and FQNNGV. The CDR3 contains 12 residues. The V end was cut by 6 bases, the J end by 8 bases, with 11 bases between. The CDR3 DNA sequence: TGTGCCAGCAGTTGGAGTGCGTATGAGCAGTTCTTC. This translates into CASSWSAYEQFF. The full variable domain, completed using reference TRBV11-2 and TRBJ2-1, is EAGVAQSPRYKIIEKRQSVAFWCNPISGHATLYWYQQILGQGPKLLIQFQNNGVVDDSQLPKDRFSAERLKGVDSTLKIQPAKLEDSAVYLCASSWSAYEQFFGPGTRLTVL.

This clonotype was observed many times. The V gene is TRBV7-9, the J gene TRBJ2-7; 7 positions match TRBD2. The V and J ends lost 3 bases and 4 bases, in that order; junction bases with no gene match: 6. This CDR3 contains 14 residues. Germline-derived CDR1 and CDR2 are SEHNR and FQNEAQ (reference sequence). The CDR3 loop is CASSFASGFYEQYF. The CDR3 DNA follows: TGTGCCAGCAGCTTTGCTAGCGGATTTTACGAGCAGTACTTC.

This clonotype has ten or more counts. The chain is built from TRBV12-3 or TRBV12-4 and TRBJ1-3, with 8 positions matching TRBD1. The length of the CDR3 is 17 residues. V lost 6 bases to trimming and J lost 0 bases; unmatched junction nucleotides: 10. Written as DNA, the CDR3 is TGTGCCAGCAGCTACCAGGGACAGGTCTACTCTGGAAACACCATATATTTT. Translating gives CASSYQGQVYSGNTIYF.

Many counts were recorded for this clonotype. The chain combines TRBV6-1 with TRBJ2-7; either TRBD1 or TRBD2 may supply D (5 bases each). Germline lookup yields CDR1 MNHNS and CDR2 SASEGT. The V end was cut by 5 bases, the J end by 7 bases, with 15 bases between. The CDR3 is made up of 13 amino acids. The CDR3 DNA follows: TGTGCCAGCAGTATTGGGACCCTGAGGGAGCAGTACGTC. This codes for CASSIGTLREQYV.

At least ten counts were recorded for this clonotype. The CDR3 DNA sequence: TGTGCCAGCAGTCTCGACAGGGGGTCATCCTACGAGCAGTACGTC. The encoded protein is CASSLDRGSSYEQYV. The V and J genes are TRBV2 and TRBJ2-7; 9 bases map to TRBD1. Looked up from germline, CDR1 is SNHLY and CDR2 is FYNNEI. The CDR3 has 15 amino acids. V dropped 5 bases and J dropped 1; count of bases not matched to a gene: 6.

Turning to this clonotype: A read error may produce the germline difference seen at one junction end. The chain links TRBV20-1 to TRBJ2-3, with 8 bases that match TRBD2. The CDR3 loop spans 17 amino acids. Germline assignment: CDR1 DFQATT and CDR2 SNEGSKA (reference sequence). The CDR3 sequence is CCARDPRLAGSTDTQYF. CDR3 DNA sequence: TGCTGTGCTAGAGACCCCCGGTTAGCGGGGAGCACAGATACGCAGTATTTT.

This clonotype was recorded at least ten times. The gene calls are TRBV20-1 and TRBJ1-5, with D unclear. Germline loops: CDR1 DFQATT, CDR2 SNEGSKA (reference sequence). The V end lost 6 bases, the J end lost 2 bases, and 17 bases lay between the germline ends. The CDR3 is 15 amino acids. This CDR3 reads CSATGMARGNQPQHF. The CDR3 nucleotides are TGCAGTGCCACCGGGATGGCACGTGGCAATCAGCCCCAGCATTTT.

This clonotype was seen repeatedly, ten times or more. This chain joins TRBV7-9 and TRBJ1-1; 8 bases map to TRBD1. The CDR3 length is 16 residues. Germline V gene data show CDR1 as SEHNR and CDR2 as FQNEAQ (reference sequence). V lost 4 bases and J lost 0; bases outside the gene matches: 7. The CDR3 here is CASSSFRTGMNTEAFF. The CDR3 coding sequence is TGTGCCAGCAGCTCCTTTAGGACAGGGATGAACACTGAAGCTTTCTTT.

The chain has TRBV29-1 and TRBJ2-1; the match to TRBD2 covers 8 bases. Germline loops: CDR1 SQVTM, CDR2 ANQGSEA. The CDR3 consists of 15 residues. Trimming at V came to 3 bases and at J to 7 bases, leaving 11 bases not matched to a gene. CDR3 DNA sequence: TGCAGCGTTGAGATTGGGTCGGGAGGGGCAAATGAGCAGTTCTTC. This translates into CSVEIGSGGANEQFF.

The genes are TRBV11-2 and TRBJ1-3; D possibly corresponds to TRBD1 (5 bases). Germline V CDR1 and CDR2: SGHAT, FQNNGV. V gave up 5 bases and J gave up 3 bases, with 14 bases separating them. The length of the CDR3 is 15 residues. CDR3 bases: TGTGCCAGCAGCCAAGAGGGGTTGGGTGGAAACACCATATATTTT. Amino acids: CASSQEGLGGNTIYF.